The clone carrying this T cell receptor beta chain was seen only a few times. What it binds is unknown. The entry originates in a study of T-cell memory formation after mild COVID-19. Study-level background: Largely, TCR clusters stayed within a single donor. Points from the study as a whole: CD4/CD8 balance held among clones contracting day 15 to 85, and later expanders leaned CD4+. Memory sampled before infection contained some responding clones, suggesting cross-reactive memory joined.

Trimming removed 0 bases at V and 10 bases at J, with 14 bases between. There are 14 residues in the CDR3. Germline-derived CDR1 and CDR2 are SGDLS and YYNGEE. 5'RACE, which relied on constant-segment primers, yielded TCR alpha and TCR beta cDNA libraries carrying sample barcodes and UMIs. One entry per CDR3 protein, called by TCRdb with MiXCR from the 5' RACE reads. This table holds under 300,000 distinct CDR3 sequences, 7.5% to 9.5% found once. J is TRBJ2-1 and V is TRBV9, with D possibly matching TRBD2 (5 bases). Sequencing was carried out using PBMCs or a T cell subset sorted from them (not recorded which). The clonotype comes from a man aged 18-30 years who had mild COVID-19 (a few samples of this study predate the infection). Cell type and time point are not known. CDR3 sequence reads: CASSVGTQLAEQFF. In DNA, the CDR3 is TGTGCCAGCAGCGTAGGGACTCAGCTGGCGGAGCAGTTCTTC.